This T cell receptor beta chain emerged from a study of radiation and T cells in renal cell carcinoma. Findings and caveats of the study: Baseline intratumoral clonotype presence is unknown without pretreatment biopsies. In blood, top tumor clones expanded by 2 weeks, shrinking by 4.

This clone was detected a few times. The antigen is not known. Clones were sequenced by immunoSEQ multiplex PCR, and TCRdb holds only the in-frame ones, with some missing. The table shows 80,000 or so clones, with roughly nine tenths occurring only once. The time point: blood 4 weeks post-SBRT, at nephrectomy. The treatment denotes: 15 Gy SBRT to primary tumor, nephrectomy 4 weeks later. Blood was sampled at baseline, 2 weeks and 4 weeks after SBRT. Clear cell pathology was present in this patient's renal cell carcinoma. This CDR3 has 13 residues. CDR1 and CDR2 from the germline V gene are MNHEY and SVGAGI. J gave up 11 bases and V 6 bases, and 8 bases lay outside the gene matches.

The sequencing used blood, collected from a patient whose treatment included radiotherapy and nephrectomy. This sequence joins TRBV6-5 and TRBJ1-1; 11 bases are shared with TRBD1. The sequence was collected from a woman in her seventies with renal cell carcinoma. CDR3 nucleotides: TGTGCCAGCAGCTTAGGGACAGGGGGGTTGGCTTTCTTT. Translated, it gives CASSLGTGGLAFF.